The clone carrying this T cell receptor beta chain showed up just once. Its antigen is as yet unknown. The stimulus was an HIV-1 Gag 15-mer peptide pool, 0.95 to 1 ug/peptide/mL. CD4+ T cells upregulating both CD40 ligand and CD69 were sorted as responding cells. The sample comes from a study of persistence of HIV-infected CD4 T cells. The CDR3 spans 20 residues. V lost 4 bases, J lost 2 bases, and 20 bases stayed unmatched. Germline V lookup: CDR1 SGHRS, CDR2 YFSETQ. This was the immunoSEQ version 4 assay in survey mode. Clones were sequenced by immunoSEQ multiplex PCR, and TCRdb holds only the in-frame ones, with some missing. In the table there are 20,000 to 25,000 clones, 74% of which are singletons.

Sequencing used CD4+ T cells sorted from PBMCs after roughly 20-hour stimulation, obtained from a patient who received antiretroviral therapy. This TCR derives from an adult man with HIV who was CMV-seropositive. This chain joins TRBV5-1 and TRBJ2-3; 9 bases line up with TRBD2. This chain's CDR3 is CASSLALVHSGGPSTDTQYF. The DNA for the CDR3 is TGCGCCAGCAGCCTGGCCTTGGTTCATAGCGGGGGCCCCTCCACAGATACGCAGTATTTT.